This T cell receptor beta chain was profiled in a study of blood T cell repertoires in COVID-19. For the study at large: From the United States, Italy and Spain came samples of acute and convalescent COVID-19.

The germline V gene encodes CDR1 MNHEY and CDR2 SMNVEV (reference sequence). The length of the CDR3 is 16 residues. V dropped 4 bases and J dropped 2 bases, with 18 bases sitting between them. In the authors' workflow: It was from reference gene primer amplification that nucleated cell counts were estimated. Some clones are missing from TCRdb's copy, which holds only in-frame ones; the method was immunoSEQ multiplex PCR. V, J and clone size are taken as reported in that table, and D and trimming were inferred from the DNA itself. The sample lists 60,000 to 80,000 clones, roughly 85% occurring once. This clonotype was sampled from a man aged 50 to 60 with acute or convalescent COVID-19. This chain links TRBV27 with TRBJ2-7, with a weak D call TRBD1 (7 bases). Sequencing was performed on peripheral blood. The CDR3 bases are TGTGCCAGCAGTTCCTCAACAGGGGAGGTCCCCTACGAGCAGTACTTC. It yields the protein CASSSSTGEVPYEQYF.